The 4 T cell receptor beta chains below all came from one sample that was sequenced in a study of OX40 agonist ivuxolimab in advanced cancers. This table comes from immunoSEQ multiplex PCR, and its TCRdb copy is limited to in-frame clones, with some not included. The profile covers over 80,000 clones, with about nine tenths appearing a single time and about 0.3% taken by the ten largest. The sample consisted of CD4+ or CD8+ T cells sorted from blood, taken in a trial of the OX40 agonist ivuxolimab. The receptors were sampled from an adult with an advanced solid tumor such as melanoma, head and neck, liver or kidney cancer.

The V gene is TRBV18, the J gene TRBJ2-5, with TRBD2 as a possible D gene (5 bases). Germline CDR1 and CDR2: KGHSH and LQKENI. V was cut by 3 bases and J by 4 bases, with 12 bases left in between. CDR3 size: 14 residues. The CDR3 spells CASSPGGGGETQYF. The DNA of the CDR3 is TGTGCCAGCTCACCTGGTGGAGGAGGAGAGACCCAGTACTTC.

The chain is built from TRBV7-3 and TRBJ2-7; perhaps D is TRBD1 or TRBD2 (6 bases each). The CDR3 length is 13 residues. Germline V CDR1 and CDR2: SGHTA, FQGTGA. V was shortened by 2 bases and J by 5 bases, with 10 bases between the two germline ends. This chain's CDR3 is CASSLGGQDEQYF. CDR3 bases: TGTGCCAGCAGCTTAGGGGGGCAGGACGAGCAGTACTTC.

The V gene is TRBV18, the J gene TRBJ2-7; 10 nucleotides align to TRBD1. The CDR3 is 13 residues long. J gave up 6 bases and V 2 bases, and 1 base lay outside the gene matches. Germline values: CDR1 KGHSH, CDR2 LQKENI. CDR3 amino acids: CASSPGQGGEQYF. The CDR3 DNA reads as TGTGCCAGCTCACCAGGACAGGGGGGCGAGCAGTACTTC.

V gene TRBV27 combines with J gene TRBJ2-7; D possibly corresponds to TRBD1 (5 bases). With 4 bases removed from V and 4 bases from J, the gap between germline ends came to 14 bases. Germline V gives CDR1 MNHEY, CDR2 SMNVEV (reference sequence). This CDR3 spans 14 amino acids. The DNA for the CDR3 is TGTGCCAGCAGTTCCCTCGGACAAAAATACGAGCAGTACTTC. This gives the protein CASSSLGQKYEQYF.